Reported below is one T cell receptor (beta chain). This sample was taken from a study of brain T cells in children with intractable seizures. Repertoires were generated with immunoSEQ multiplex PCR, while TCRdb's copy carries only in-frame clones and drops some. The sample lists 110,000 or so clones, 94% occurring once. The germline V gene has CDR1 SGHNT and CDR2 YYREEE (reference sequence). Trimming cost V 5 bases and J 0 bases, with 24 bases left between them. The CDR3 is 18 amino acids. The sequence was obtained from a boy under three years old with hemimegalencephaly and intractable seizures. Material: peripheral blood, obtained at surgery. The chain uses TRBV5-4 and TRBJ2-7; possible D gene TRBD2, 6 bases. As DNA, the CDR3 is TGTGCCAGCAGTTTGTCTCTCTTTGGGGAGGAAGGCTCCTACGAGCAGTACTTC. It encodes CASSLSLFGEEGSYEQYF.